The source of this T cell receptor beta chain is a study of blood T cell repertoires in COVID-19 (dated by TCRdb to about 2020). About the investigation overall: Samples from collaborators originated in the United States, Italy and Spain and spanned both the acute and convalescent phases of COVID-19. The prospective study material was composed of cDNA or gDNA derived from T cells, B-cell-depleted T cells, or PBMCs. The samples were drawn from two sources: the first 160 participants of the ongoing ImmuneRACE study, and approximately 1,300 subjects contributed by 6 global collaborators. Nearly every sample came with metadata listing a de-identified subject ID, COVID-19 status, age in years and sex. Where available, HLA class I and class II types were obtained from metadata supplied by the sample provider rather than from assay-based typing. The repertoires were released in a freely available public database meant as a resource for research on the immune response to SARS-CoV-2. The dataset comprised deeply sampled blood TCRbeta repertoires from subjects exposed to, actively infected with, or recovered from COVID-19.

A note on this clone: Its recognized antigen is unknown. No base quality information exists; no much larger clone differs at one position.

The investigation overall reported the following: Clinical and demographic metadata were provided uncurated, with the amount varying by source and participant.

In the prospective study, participants were 18 to 89 years old, resided in fewer than 25 geographic areas of the United States, and were enrolled through a virtual design. In the prospective study, participants were assigned to cohorts based on the clinical history participants reported in a screening survey and a study questionnaire. ImmuneRACE Cohort 3 recovered participants were defined by two consecutive negative NP/OP PCR tests, healthcare professional clearance, or symptom resolution. In the prospective study, mobile phlebotomists collected whole blood, serum and a nasopharyngeal or oropharyngeal swab from each participant. Prospective study participants could optionally give additional blood draws and questionnaires over an approximately 2-month period. Before DNA extraction, blood samples from the prospective study were shipped at room temperature or frozen. CDR3 length: 14 amino acids, cysteine to phenylalanine. Kept here is only the CDR3 DNA, which spans 42 bases and is read in frame from base 1. V trim: 3 bases; J trim: 10 bases; unmatched bases: 10. In the germline V gene (reference sequence), CDR1 corresponds to GTSNPN and CDR2 to SVGIG.

TCRbeta CDR3 regions were amplified from genomic DNA using the immunoSEQ Assay, a bias-controlled multiplex PCR. Per the authors' processing: The number of nucleated cells in each sample was estimated from the amplification of reference gene primers within the assay. Sequence reads were collapsed and filtered to measure the absolute abundance of every unique TCRbeta CDR3 rearrangement. For each sample, productive Simpson clonality was calculated as the square root of Simpson's diversity index over productive rearrangements. TCRdb stores this immuneACCESS table with in-frame sequences only. Part of the clones is absent; in the studies checked, under half of the shortfall reflects unresolved V genes, and no reason is known for the rest. V, J and clone size were drawn from that table, and D and trimming were deduced from the DNA. Within this sample are about 370,000 clones, with around 91% of them counted one time only. Jointly, the top ten make up roughly 0.99% of the sample.

The sequence was obtained from a man aged 18 to 30 who had recovered from COVID-19. The V and J genes are TRBV30 and TRBJ2-1; TRBD1 aligns with 9 central bases. Sequencing used PBMCs or T cells enriched from blood (not recorded which). The nucleotide sequence is given as TGTGCCTGGAGCCGAGTCTGGACAGGGGACGAGCAGTTCTTC. Its translation is CAWSRVWTGDEQFF.